This T cell receptor (beta chain) comes out of a study of T cell repertoires in cytomegalovirus infection (dated by TCRdb to between 2019 and 2020). Regarding the study in general: Recently identified HLA-C-restricted CMV epitopes, whose presentation resists viral immunomodulation, were targeted by peptide stimulations together with well-studied HLA-B-restricted epitopes. The HLA type of each donor mattered for the analysis, because public TCR beta signatures pointed to carriage of CMV infection along with the matching HLA type.

In the germline V gene (reference sequence), CDR1 corresponds to SGHNT and CDR2 to YYREEE. From V the trimming removes 5 bases and from J it removes 7 bases, while the gene matches leave 15 bases of the junction unaccounted for. Spanning cysteine to phenylalanine, the CDR3 consists of 17 amino acids. The CDR3 DNA has 51 bases and is translated from base 1. This sample's treatment or condition label indicates: in vitro stimulation with specific CMV peptide epitopes to enrich CMV-specific T cells. Data came from an Illumina HiSeq 1500. The raw public data were reprocessed by TCRdb itself: fastp quality trimming at Q25, MiXCR clonotype calling, in-frame beta chains only. Identical CDR3 proteins give one entry, which carries the most common genes and DNA. The sample contains approximately 730,000 distinct CDR3 sequences, roughly a third of them found a single time. 15% to 20% of the sample is held by the ten biggest clonotypes.

Notes on this clonotype: This receptor's antigen is unknown. It has no much larger one-base neighbor in the sample; base qualities were not kept.

The paper's findings and limits, for the study overall: The ex vivo response was dominated by HLA-C-restricted CMV-specific TCR beta clonotypes, which also provided the single most frequent clonotype in two of eight donors. Cumulative frequency of public TCR beta family members discriminated carriers of CMV infection plus the relevant HLA type in this cohort and an independent roughly 350-donor cohort.

Recombination connected TRBV5-4 to TRBJ2-1; TRBD2 lines up with 10 middle nucleotides. Here the sequenced sample was cultured PBMCs, taken from culture after CMV antigen stimulation. The sequence derives from a human donor in good health (CMV status not recorded). Some clones in this sample may be carry-over from other donors' samples. The DNA sequence follows: TGTGCCAGCAGGCAGGGGTTAGCGGGGGGTGGTTGGAATGAGCAGTTCTTC. This codes for CASRQGLAGGGWNEQFF.